The clone carrying this T cell receptor (beta chain) was recorded a few times. This CDR3 is built from 14 residues. Germline CDR1 is KGHSH and CDR2 is LQKENI. Between the trimmed V and J ends, which lost 1 base and 9 bases, there was a span of 16 bases. TCRdb ran MiXCR on the 5' RACE reads and lists one entry per CDR3 protein. In the table there are more than 250,000 distinct CDR3 sequences, 6.8% of which are singletons. These data belong to a study of T cells after yellow fever vaccination. The receptor comes from a man between 18 and 35 years old who received the YFV17D yellow fever vaccine. Specimen: PBMCs, collected about 41 days after the first yellow fever vaccination. The J gene is TRBJ2-7, the V gene TRBV18; D is possibly TRBD1 (6 bases). The CDR3 loop is CASSPQQSRGGQYF. The CDR3, as DNA: TGTGCCAGCTCACCACAGCAGAGTCGAGGGGGGCAGTACTTC.